One TCR beta chain is described in this entry. The data originate from a study of blood T cell repertoires in COVID-19. TCRdb's copy holds only in-frame clones and misses some; the assay was immunoSEQ multiplex PCR. The sample records about 150,000 clones, about 80% being singletons. This receptor was taken from a woman aged 60 to 75 with acute or convalescent COVID-19. The sample taken for sequencing was peripheral blood.

The CDR3 sequence is CSVVARGGPTDTQYF. The DNA for the CDR3 is TGCAGCGTTGTGGCAAGGGGGGGGCCCACAGATACGCAGTATTTT. V and J are TRBV29-1 and TRBJ2-3; TRBD2 might be the D (7 bases). Trimming pared 4 bases from V and 2 bases from J, leaving 16 bases between. Germline-derived CDR1 and CDR2 are SQVTM and ANQGSEA. This CDR3 spans 15 amino acids.